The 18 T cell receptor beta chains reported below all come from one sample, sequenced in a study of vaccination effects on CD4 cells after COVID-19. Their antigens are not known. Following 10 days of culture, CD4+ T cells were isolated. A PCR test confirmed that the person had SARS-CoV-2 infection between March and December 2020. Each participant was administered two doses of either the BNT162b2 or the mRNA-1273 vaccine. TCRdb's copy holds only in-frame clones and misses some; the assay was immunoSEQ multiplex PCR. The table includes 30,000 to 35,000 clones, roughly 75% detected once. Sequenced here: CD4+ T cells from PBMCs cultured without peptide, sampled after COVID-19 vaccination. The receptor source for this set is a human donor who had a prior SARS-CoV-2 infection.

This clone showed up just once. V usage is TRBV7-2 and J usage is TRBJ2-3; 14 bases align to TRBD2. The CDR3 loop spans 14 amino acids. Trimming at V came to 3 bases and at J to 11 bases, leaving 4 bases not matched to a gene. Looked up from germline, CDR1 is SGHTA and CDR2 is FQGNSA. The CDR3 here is CASSLGLAGDGQYF. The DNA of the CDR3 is TGTGCCAGCAGCTTGGGACTAGCGGGAGACGGGCAGTATTTT.

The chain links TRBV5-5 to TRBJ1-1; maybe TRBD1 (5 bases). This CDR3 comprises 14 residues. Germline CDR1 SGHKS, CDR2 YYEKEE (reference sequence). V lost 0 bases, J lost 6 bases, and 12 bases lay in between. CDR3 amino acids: CASSLGQGLAEAFF. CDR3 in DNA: TGTGCCAGCAGCTTGGGGCAGGGACTGGCTGAAGCTTTCTTT.

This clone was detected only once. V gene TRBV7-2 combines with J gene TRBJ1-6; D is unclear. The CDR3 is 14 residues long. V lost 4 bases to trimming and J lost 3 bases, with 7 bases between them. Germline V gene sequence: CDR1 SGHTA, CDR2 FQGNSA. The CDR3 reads CASSYFSYNSPLHF. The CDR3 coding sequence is TGTGCCAGCAGCTACTTTAGCTATAATTCACCCCTCCACTTT.

CDR3 in amino acids: CASSFDRVSGNTIYF. CDR3 in DNA: TGTGCCAGCAGCTTCGACAGGGTCTCTGGAAACACCATATATTTT. This chain uses TRBV9 with TRBJ1-3; 7 positions match TRBD1. J was trimmed by 0 bases and V by 4 bases; bases with no gene match: 4. The CDR3 is 15 amino acids. Germline CDR1 and CDR2: SGDLS and YYNGEE.

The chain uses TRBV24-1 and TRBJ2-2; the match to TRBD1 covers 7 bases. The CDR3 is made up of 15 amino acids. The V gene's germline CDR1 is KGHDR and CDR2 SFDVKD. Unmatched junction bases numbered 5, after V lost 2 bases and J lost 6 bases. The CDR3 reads CATSDYRGKAGELFF. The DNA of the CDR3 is TGTGCCACCAGTGATTACAGGGGAAAGGCCGGGGAGCTGTTTTTT.

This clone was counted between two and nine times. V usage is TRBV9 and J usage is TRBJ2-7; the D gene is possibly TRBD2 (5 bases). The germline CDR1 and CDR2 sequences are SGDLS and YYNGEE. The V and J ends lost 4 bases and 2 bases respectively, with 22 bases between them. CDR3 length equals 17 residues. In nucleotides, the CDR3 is TGTGCCAGCAGCCCCCGCGGAGGTGGAGCCGATACCTACGAGCAGTACTTC. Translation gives CASSPRGGGADTYEQYF.

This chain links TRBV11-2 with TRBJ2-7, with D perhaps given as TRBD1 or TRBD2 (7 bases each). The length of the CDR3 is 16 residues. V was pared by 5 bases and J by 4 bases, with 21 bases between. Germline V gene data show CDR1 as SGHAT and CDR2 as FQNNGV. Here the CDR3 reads CASSLLMTGRVYEQYF. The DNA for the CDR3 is TGTGCCAGCAGCCTACTAATGACAGGGAGGGTTTACGAGCAGTACTTC.

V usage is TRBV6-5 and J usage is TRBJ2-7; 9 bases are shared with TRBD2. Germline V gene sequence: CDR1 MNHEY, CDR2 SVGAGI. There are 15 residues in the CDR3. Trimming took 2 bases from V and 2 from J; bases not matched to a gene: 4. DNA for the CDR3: TGTGCCAGCAGTTACGTGGCTAGCGGGGCCTACGAGCAGTACTTC. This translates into CASSYVASGAYEQYF.

The CDR3: CASSPFGPPVQETQYF. The CDR3 nucleotides are TGTGCCAGCTCACCATTTGGCCCACCAGTTCAAGAGACCCAGTACTTC. The chain combines TRBV18 with TRBJ2-5, with D hard to call. Deletions cut 2 bases from V and 2 bases from J, with 15 bases between. Germline CDR1 and CDR2: KGHSH and LQKENI. The CDR3 consists of 16 residues.

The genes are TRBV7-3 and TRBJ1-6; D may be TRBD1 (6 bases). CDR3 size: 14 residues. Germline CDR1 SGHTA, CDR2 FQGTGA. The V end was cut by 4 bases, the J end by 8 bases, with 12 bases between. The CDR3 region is CASSYGTFDSPLHF. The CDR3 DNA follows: TGTGCCAGCAGCTATGGGACATTTGATTCACCCCTCCACTTT.

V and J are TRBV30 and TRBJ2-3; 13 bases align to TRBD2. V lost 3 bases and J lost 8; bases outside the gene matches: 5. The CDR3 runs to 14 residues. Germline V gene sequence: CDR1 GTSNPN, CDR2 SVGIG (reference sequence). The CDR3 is CAWRLAGGPRTQYF. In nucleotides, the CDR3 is TGTGCCTGGAGACTAGCGGGGGGGCCGCGTACGCAGTATTTT. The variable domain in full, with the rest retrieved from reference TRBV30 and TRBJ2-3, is SQTIHQWPATLVQPVGSPLSLECTVEGTSNPNLYWYRQAAGRGLQLLFYSVGIGQISSEVPQNLSASRPQDRQFILSSKKLLLSDSGFYLCAWRLAGGPRTQYFGPGTRLTVL.

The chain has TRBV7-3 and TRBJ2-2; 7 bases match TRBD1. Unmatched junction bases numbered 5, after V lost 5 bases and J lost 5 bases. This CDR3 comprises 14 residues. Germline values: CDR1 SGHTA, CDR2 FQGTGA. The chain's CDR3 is CASSIDRETGELFF. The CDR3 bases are TGTGCCAGCAGCATCGACAGGGAGACCGGGGAGCTGTTTTTT.

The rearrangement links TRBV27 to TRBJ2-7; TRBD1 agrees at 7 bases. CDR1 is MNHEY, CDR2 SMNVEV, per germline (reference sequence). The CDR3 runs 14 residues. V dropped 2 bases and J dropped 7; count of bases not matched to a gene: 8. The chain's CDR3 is CASSLLGTDAEQYF. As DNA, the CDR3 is TGTGCCAGCAGTTTACTTGGGACAGATGCGGAGCAGTACTTC.

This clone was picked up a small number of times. CDR3 nucleotides: TGTGCCAGCACCCAGGGGCAGGGGGCGATCTACGAGCAGTACTTC. Its protein is CASTQGQGAIYEQYF. V gene TRBV7-8 combines with J gene TRBJ2-7, with TRBD1 matching 8 bases. V lost 7 bases to trimming and J lost 3 bases; unmatched junction nucleotides: 11. Germline CDR1 reads SGHVS; CDR2 reads FQNEAQ. CDR3 length: 15 amino acids.

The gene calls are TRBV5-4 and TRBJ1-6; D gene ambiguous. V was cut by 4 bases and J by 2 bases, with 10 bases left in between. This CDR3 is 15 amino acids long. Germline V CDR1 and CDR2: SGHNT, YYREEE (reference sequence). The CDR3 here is CASSPVGTYNSPLHF. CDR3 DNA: TGTGCCAGCAGCCCCGTGGGGACCTATAATTCACCCCTCCACTTT.

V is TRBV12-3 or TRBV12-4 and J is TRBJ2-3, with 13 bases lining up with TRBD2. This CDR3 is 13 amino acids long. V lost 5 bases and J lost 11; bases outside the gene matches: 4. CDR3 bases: TGTGCCAGCAGTGGGACTAGCGGGGTTATGCAGTATTTT. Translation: CASSGTSGVMQYF.

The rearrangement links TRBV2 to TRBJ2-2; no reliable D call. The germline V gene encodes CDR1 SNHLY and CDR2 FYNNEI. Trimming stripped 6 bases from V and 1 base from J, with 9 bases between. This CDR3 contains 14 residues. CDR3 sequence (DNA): TGTGCCAGCAGACCGGCAGGGAACACCGGGGAGCTGTTTTTT. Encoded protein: CASRPAGNTGELFF.

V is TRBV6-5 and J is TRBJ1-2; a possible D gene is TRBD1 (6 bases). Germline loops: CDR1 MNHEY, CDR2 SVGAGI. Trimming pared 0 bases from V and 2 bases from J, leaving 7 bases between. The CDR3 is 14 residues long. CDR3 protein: CASSYSGGNYGYTF. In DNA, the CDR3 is TGTGCCAGCAGTTACTCAGGGGGAAACTATGGCTACACCTTC.